One TCR beta chain is described in this entry. The assay was immunoSEQ multiplex PCR, and TCRdb's table has in-frame clones only and misses some. The sample records some 250,000 clones, nearly 90% being singletons. The sample comes from a study of cytomegalovirus exposure and HLA in healthy donors. CDR1 LGHNA and CDR2 YSLEER come from the germline V gene. Trimming pared 0 bases from V and 0 bases from J, leaving 10 bases between. This CDR3 has 16 residues. The chain carries TRBV4-3 and TRBJ2-3, with D hard to call. The TCR sequence derives from a woman between 18 and 29 years old in good health and CMV-seronegative. What was sequenced was PBMCs. The CDR3 reads CASSQDPGSSTDTQYF. CDR3 nucleotides: TGCGCCAGCAGCCAAGATCCCGGGTCTAGCACAGATACGCAGTATTTT.